Listed below are T cell receptor beta chains from one sample, sequenced in a study of shared clonotypes between healthy human individuals. Assay used: immunoSEQ multiplex PCR; TCRdb lists only in-frame clones, some missing. This sample has fewer than 650,000 clones, with 70% to 80% found just once. The sample taken for sequencing was PBMCs. The source is a woman between 40 and 50 years old in good health. Some clones in this sample may be carry-over from other donors' samples. Each CDR3 is given with its conserved first and last residue. D genes are given only for firm matches. Clone sizes are given selectively: once, few, many, or a class where the clone is expanded.

clone_size | cdr3_length | j_call | v_call | d_call | cdr3_nt | cdr3_aa
. | 13 | TRBJ2-5 | TRBV7-3 | . | TGTGCCAGCAGCTCTATCGTGGGGGAGACCCAGTACTTC | CASSSIVGETQYF
. | 14 | TRBJ1-2 | TRBV29-1 | . | TGCAGCGTTGAAGCCTCTGGGGGGGTTGGCGGCTACACCTTC | CSVEASGGVGGYTF
. | 14 | TRBJ2-7 | TRBV25-1 | . | TGTGCCAGCAGTGACCGTACAGGTGGTGGAGAGCAGTACTTC | CASSDRTGGGEQYF
. | 13 | TRBJ1-1 | TRBV6-1 | . | TGTGCCAGCGGTCGGGCAGGGATCACTGAAGCTTTCTTT | CASGRAGITEAFF
. | 16 | TRBJ2-2 | TRBV7-9 | . | TGTGCCAGCAGCCGCGGGCGGGGATCGAACACCGGGGAGCTGTTTTTT | CASSRGRGSNTGELFF
. | 12 | TRBJ2-5 | TRBV29-1 | . | TGCAGCGCCGACAGGATGGGAGAGACCCAGTACTTC | CSADRMGETQYF
. | 15 | TRBJ2-1 | TRBV5-1 | TRBD1 | TGCGCCAGCAGCCCCGGGACAGGGTACTACAATGAGCAGTTCTTC | CASSPGTGYYNEQFF
. | 17 | TRBJ1-1 | TRBV7-2 | TRBD1 | TGTGCCAGCAGCTTAGGCGGCAGGGGGCGCGGGACCACTGAAGCTTTCTTT | CASSLGGRGRGTTEAFF
many | 16 | TRBJ2-5 | TRBV7-9 | . | TGTGCCAGCAGCTTAGCGACAGGACTTAGAGGGGAGACCCAGTACTTC | CASSLATGLRGETQYF
. | 13 | TRBJ1-2 | TRBV5-1 | . | TGCGCCAGCAGCCCAGAGGAGGTCTCATCACTCACCTTC | CASSPEEVSSLTF
. | 12 | TRBJ1-4 | TRBV30 | . | TGTGCCTGGAGCCAACTGGGGGAAAAACTGTTTTTT | CAWSQLGEKLFF
few | 13 | TRBJ2-2 | TRBV5-1 | . | TGCGCCAGCAGCCTGCTTCAAGGCGGGGAGCTGTTTTTT | CASSLLQGGELFF
. | 16 | TRBJ2-1 | TRBV5-1 | TRBD2 | TGCGCCAGCAGGCGTATCCTAGCGGGAGGGGGAAATGAGCAGTTCTTC | CASRRILAGGGNEQFF
. | 14 | TRBJ2-3 | TRBV7-9 | TRBD2 | TGTGCCAGCAGCGTTAGCGGGAGAGGAGATACGCAGTATTTT | CASSVSGRGDTQYF
. | 14 | TRBJ2-7 | TRBV7-2 | TRBD2 | TGTGCCAGCAGCCCGGGGGGGACTCAATACGAGCAGTACTTC | CASSPGGTQYEQYF
. | 14 | TRBJ2-7 | TRBV2 | TRBD1 | TGTGCCAGCAGTCTGACAGGGGTGAGCTACGAGCAGTACTTC | CASSLTGVSYEQYF
. | 14 | TRBJ1-1 | TRBV6-5 | . | TGTGCCAGCAGTTTCCTGGCAGCGAACACTGAAGCTTTCTTT | CASSFLAANTEAFF
. | 12 | TRBJ2-7 | TRBV2 | . | TGTGCCAGCCGGGTCCCGGGGGAAGAGCAGTACTTC | CASRVPGEEQYF
. | 18 | TRBJ2-2 | TRBV5-6 | TRBD2 | TGTGCCAGCAGCTCCCCGGGACTAGCGGGAGGCTTGACCGGGGAGCTGTTTTTT | CASSSPGLAGGLTGELFF
. | 11 | TRBJ2-7 | TRBV30 | . | TGTGCCTGGGACAGAATCCGAGAGCAATACTTC | CAWDRIREQYF
. | 21 | TRBJ1-4 | TRBV12-1 | . | TGTGCCAGCAGCTCAGACACGGCCACCCTAGGACAGGGGGCATTGGTGGAAAAACTGTTTTTT | CASSSDTATLGQGALVEKLFF
. | 15 | TRBJ2-1 | TRBV5-1 | . | TGCGCCAGCAGCTCTACTAGCTCGGGATACAATGAGCAGTTCTTC | CASSSTSSGYNEQFF
. | 15 | TRBJ2-5 | TRBV19 | . | TGTGCCAGTCGGGACCTGACAGCCTACCAAGAGACCCAGTACTTC | CASRDLTAYQETQYF
. | 18 | TRBJ2-3 | TRBV5-1 | TRBD2 | TGCGCCAGCAGCCCTGGACTAGCGGGAGGGCGCACATTAGATACGCAGTATTTT | CASSPGLAGGRTLDTQYF
. | 15 | TRBJ2-2 | TRBV4-2 | . | TGTGCCAGCAGCCAAGGTCAGGGGCGGACCGGGGAGCTGTTTTTT | CASSQGQGRTGELFF
many | 16 | TRBJ2-3 | TRBV5-1 | TRBD2 | TGCGCCAGCAGCTCGGGACTAGCGGGGTACACAGATACGCAGTATTTT | CASSSGLAGYTDTQYF
. | 17 | TRBJ2-3 | TRBV7-6 | TRBD2 | TGTGCCAGCAGCCCGCGGACTAGCGGGAGTAGCACAGATACGCAGTATTTT | CASSPRTSGSSTDTQYF
. | 14 | TRBJ2-2 | TRBV5-1 | . | TGCGCCACTAACTCAGGGTTCGGAAAAGGGGAGCTGTTTTTT | CATNSGFGKGELFF
. | 14 | TRBJ2-1 | TRBV7-2 | TRBD2 | TGTGCCAGCAGCTTAGCGGGAGGGTGGAATGAGCAGTTCTTC | CASSLAGGWNEQFF
. | 17 | TRBJ2-3 | TRBV5-1 | TRBD2 | TGCGCCAGCAGCCCATGGACTAGCGGCGGGAGCACAGATACGCAGTATTTT | CASSPWTSGGSTDTQYF
. | 16 | TRBJ2-5 | TRBV4-1 | . | TGCGCCAGCAGCCAAGGCTCCGGGGACCTCGCCTCCTCCCAGTACTTC | CASSQGSGDLASSQYF
. | 12 | TRBJ1-2 | TRBV30 | . | TGTGCCTGGAGTGTGGGTAGATACGGCTACACCTTC | CAWSVGRYGYTF
few | 15 | TRBJ1-1 | TRBV7-9 | TRBD1 | TGTGCCAGCAGCAGGGGACAGGGCTCGGGCACTGAAGCTTTCTTT | CASSRGQGSGTEAFF
once | 16 | TRBJ1-5 | TRBV27 | TRBD1 | TGTGCCAGCAGGACCCAGGGGGCGCGAGGCAATCAGCCCCAGCATTTT | CASRTQGARGNQPQHF
. | 13 | TRBJ1-1 | TRBV29-1 | TRBD1 | TGCAGCGTTCACCCGGGACAGGGGACAGAAGCTTTCTTT | CSVHPGQGTEAFF
. | 15 | TRBJ2-2 | TRBV11-1 | . | TGTGCCAGCAGCTTACGGGGAGTGGGTACCGGGGAGCTGTTTTTT | CASSLRGVGTGELFF
. | 15 | TRBJ2-5 | TRBV29-1 | TRBD2 | TGCAGCGTTGGGGAGCGGGAGGGGGGCCAAGAGACCCAGTACTTC | CSVGEREGGQETQYF
few | 18 | TRBJ2-6 | TRBV15 | TRBD1 | TGTGCCACCAGCACCGGGACAGGGTTCCCTTCCGGGGCCAACGTCCTGACTTTC | CATSTGTGFPSGANVLTF
. | 13 | TRBJ1-5 | TRBV18 | . | TGTGCCAGCTCTACGGAGACTGGTCAGCCCCAGCATTTT | CASSTETGQPQHF
. | 13 | TRBJ1-5 | TRBV6-6 | . | TGTGCCAGCAACCGGGACGGCCATCAGCCCCAGCATTTT | CASNRDGHQPQHF
. | 15 | TRBJ2-5 | TRBV7-9 | TRBD1 | TGTGCCAGCAGCTCGTTCCAGGGGGAGATAGAGACCCAGTACTTC | CASSSFQGEIETQYF
. | 15 | TRBJ2-3 | TRBV4-1 | TRBD1 | TGCGCCAGCAGCCTTTCGGGACAGTCCCGAGATACGCAGTATTTT | CASSLSGQSRDTQYF
. | 14 | TRBJ2-5 | TRBV9 | . | TGTGCCAGCAGCGTAGGTGGCACCCAAGAGACCCAGTACTTC | CASSVGGTQETQYF
. | 15 | TRBJ2-2 | TRBV30 | . | TGTGCCTGGAGTGTAGGGGCGTGGTGGACCGGGGAGCTGTTTTTT | CAWSVGAWWTGELFF
few | 14 | TRBJ2-2 | TRBV7-9 | . | TGTGCCAGCGGGGTCGGAGGAGACGCCGGGGAGCTGTTTTTT | CASGVGGDAGELFF